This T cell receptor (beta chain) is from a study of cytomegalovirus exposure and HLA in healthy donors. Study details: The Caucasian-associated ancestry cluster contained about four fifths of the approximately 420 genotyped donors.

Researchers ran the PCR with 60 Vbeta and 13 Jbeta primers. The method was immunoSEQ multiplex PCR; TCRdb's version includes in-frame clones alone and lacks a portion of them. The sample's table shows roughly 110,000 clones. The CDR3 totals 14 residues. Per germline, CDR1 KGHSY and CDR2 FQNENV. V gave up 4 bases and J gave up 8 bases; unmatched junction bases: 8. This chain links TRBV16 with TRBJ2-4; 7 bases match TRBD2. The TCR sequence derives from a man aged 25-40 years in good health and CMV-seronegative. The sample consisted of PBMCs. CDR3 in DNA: TGTGCCAGCAGCCCCTCCGGGAGGACGGACATTCAGTACTTC. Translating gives CASSPSGRTDIQYF.